The 6 T cell receptor beta chains below were found in one sample sequenced in a study of blood T cell repertoires in COVID-19. Data came from immunoSEQ multiplex PCR; TCRdb stores just in-frame clones and leaves some out. The sample lists 150,000 to 200,000 clones; around four fifths were seen once. What was sequenced was PBMCs or T cells enriched from blood (not recorded which). These receptors were obtained from a woman between 50 and 59 years old in a cohort exposed to, infected with or recovered from COVID-19 (not recorded which).

V usage is TRBV28 and J usage is TRBJ1-5; TRBD1 matches at 8 bases. V was clipped by 5 bases and J by 2 bases; unmatched bases: 5. The CDR3 has 15 residues. CDR1 is MDHEN and CDR2 is SYDVKM in the germline V gene. The DNA for the CDR3 is TGTGCCAGCAGTCCAGGGGGCTATGGCAATCAGCCCCAGCATTTT. Translation gives CASSPGGYGNQPQHF.

CDR3 sequence reads: CAWSVGGITDTQYF. As DNA, the CDR3 is TGTGCCTGGAGTGTTGGGGGGATCACAGATACGCAGTATTTT. The chain has TRBV30 and TRBJ2-3, with D possibly TRBD2 on 6 matching bases. The V end lost 0 bases, the J end lost 2 bases, and 9 bases lay between the germline ends. Germline V gene sequence: CDR1 GTSNPN, CDR2 SVGIG (reference sequence). The CDR3 extends over 14 amino acids.

This clone was observed a handful of times. The V and J genes are TRBV7-9 and TRBJ2-1, with 8 bases matching TRBD2. Germline values: CDR1 SEHNR, CDR2 FQNEAQ (reference sequence). The CDR3 is 14 amino acids. J gave up 10 bases and V 8 bases, and 13 bases lay outside the gene matches. The CDR3 loop is CASALTSGVGEQFF. CDR3 bases: TGTGCCAGCGCATTAACTAGCGGCGTCGGGGAGCAGTTCTTC. The full variable domain, rest sourced from reference TRBV7-9 and TRBJ2-1, is DTGVSQNPRHKITKRGQNVTFRCDPISEHNRLYWYRQTLGQGPEFLTYFQNEAQLEKSRLLSDRFSAERPKGSFSTLEIQRTEQGDSAMYLCASALTSGVGEQFFGPGTRLTVL.

This clone was seen once. The chain combines TRBV4-1 with TRBJ2-3; 11 bases are shared with TRBD2. The CDR3 is made up of 18 amino acids. Germline V CDR1 and CDR2: MGHRA, YSYEKL. V shed 1 base and J 0 bases; nucleotides not matched to a gene: 6. CDR3 sequence: CASSQAPGTSGSTDTQYF. The CDR3, as DNA: TGCGCCAGCAGCCAAGCTCCTGGGACTAGCGGTAGCACAGATACGCAGTATTTT.

The gene calls are TRBV7-3 and TRBJ2-3; 11 positions agree with TRBD2. The germline V gene has CDR1 SGHTA and CDR2 FQGTGA. Unmatched junction bases numbered 4, after V lost 6 bases and J lost 5 bases. CDR3 length equals 14 residues. The CDR3 loop reads CASSSGGAGDTQYF. The CDR3 bases are TGTGCCAGCAGTAGCGGGGGGGCCGGAGATACGCAGTATTTT.

The CDR3, as DNA: TGTGCCAGCAGCGTAGAAGCTAACTCCTACGAGCAGTACTTC. It specifies CASSVEANSYEQYF. The rearrangement links TRBV9 to TRBJ2-7; D is unclear. Trimming left V 0 bases short and J 0 bases short, with 7 bases between. This CDR3 contains 14 residues. Germline V gene data show CDR1 as SGDLS and CDR2 as YYNGEE.